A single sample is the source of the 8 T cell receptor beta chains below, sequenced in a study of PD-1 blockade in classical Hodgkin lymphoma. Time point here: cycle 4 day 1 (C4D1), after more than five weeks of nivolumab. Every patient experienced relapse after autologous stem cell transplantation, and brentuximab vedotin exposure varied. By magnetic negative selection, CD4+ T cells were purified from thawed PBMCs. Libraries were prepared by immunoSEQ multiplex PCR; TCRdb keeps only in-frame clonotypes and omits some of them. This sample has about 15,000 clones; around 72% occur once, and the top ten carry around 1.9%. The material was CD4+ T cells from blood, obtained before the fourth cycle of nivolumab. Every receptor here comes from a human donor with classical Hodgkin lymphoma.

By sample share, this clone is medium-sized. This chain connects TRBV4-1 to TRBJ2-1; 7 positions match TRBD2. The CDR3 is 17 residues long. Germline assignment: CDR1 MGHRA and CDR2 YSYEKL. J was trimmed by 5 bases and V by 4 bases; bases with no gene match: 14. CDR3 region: CASSRLRGGSGDNEQFF. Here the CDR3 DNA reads TGCGCCAGCAGCCGATTACGGGGCGGGAGTGGGGACAATGAGCAGTTCTTC.

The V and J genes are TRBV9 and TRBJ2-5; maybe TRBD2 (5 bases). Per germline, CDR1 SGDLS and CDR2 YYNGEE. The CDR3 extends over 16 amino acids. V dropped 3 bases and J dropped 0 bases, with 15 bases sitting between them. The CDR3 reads CASSGRGLLYQETQYF. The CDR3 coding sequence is TGTGCCAGCAGCGGCAGAGGGCTCCTGTACCAAGAGACCCAGTACTTC.

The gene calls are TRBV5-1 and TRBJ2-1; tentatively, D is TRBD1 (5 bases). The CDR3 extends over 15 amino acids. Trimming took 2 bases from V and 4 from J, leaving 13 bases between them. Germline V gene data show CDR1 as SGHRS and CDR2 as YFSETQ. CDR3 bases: TGCGCCAGCAGCTTTGGGGCTGGCTTATACAATGAGCAGTTCTTC. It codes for CASSFGAGLYNEQFF.

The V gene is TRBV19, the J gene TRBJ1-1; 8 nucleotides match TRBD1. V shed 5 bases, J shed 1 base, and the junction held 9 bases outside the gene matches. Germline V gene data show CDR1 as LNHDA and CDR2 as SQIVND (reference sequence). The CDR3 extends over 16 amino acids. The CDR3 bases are TGTGCCAGTAGTCATCGTCCCGGGACAGGGAACACTGAAGCTTTCTTT. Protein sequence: CASSHRPGTGNTEAFF. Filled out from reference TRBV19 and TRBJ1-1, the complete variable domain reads DGGITQSPKYLFRKEGQNVTLSCEQNLNHDAMYWYRQDPGQGLRLIYYSQIVNDFQKGDIAEGYSVSREKKESFPLTVTSAQKNPTAFYLCASSHRPGTGNTEAFFGQGTRLTVV.

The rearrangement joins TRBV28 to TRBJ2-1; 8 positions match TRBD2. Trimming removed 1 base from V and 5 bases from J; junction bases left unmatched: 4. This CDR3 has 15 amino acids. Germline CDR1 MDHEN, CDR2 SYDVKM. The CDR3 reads CASSLYASGHNEQFF. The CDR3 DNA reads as TGTGCCAGCAGTTTATACGCTAGCGGGCACAATGAGCAGTTCTTC.

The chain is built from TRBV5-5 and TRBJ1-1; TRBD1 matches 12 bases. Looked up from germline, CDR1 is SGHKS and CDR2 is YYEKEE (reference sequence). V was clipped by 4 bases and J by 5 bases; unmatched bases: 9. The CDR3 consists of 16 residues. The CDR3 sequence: CASSPDPGQGATEAFF. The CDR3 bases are TGTGCCAGCAGCCCCGACCCGGGACAGGGGGCGACTGAAGCTTTCTTT. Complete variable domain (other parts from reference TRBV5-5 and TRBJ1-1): DAGVTQSPTHLIKTRGQQVTLRCSPISGHKSVSWYQQVLGQGPQFIFQYYEKEERGRGNFPDRFSARQFPNYSSELNVNALLLGDSALYLCASSPDPGQGATEAFFGQGTRLTVV.

The CDR3 DNA is TGTGCCAGCATGGTACAGGGTAGAAGCAATCAGCCCCAGCATTTT. It codes for CASMVQGRSNQPQHF. V usage is TRBV27 and J usage is TRBJ1-5; a weak D match, TRBD1 (6 bases). Per the germline V gene, CDR1 is MNHEY and CDR2 is SMNVEV (reference sequence). The CDR3 extends over 15 amino acids. V was trimmed by 7 bases and J by 1 base, leaving 14 bases between them.

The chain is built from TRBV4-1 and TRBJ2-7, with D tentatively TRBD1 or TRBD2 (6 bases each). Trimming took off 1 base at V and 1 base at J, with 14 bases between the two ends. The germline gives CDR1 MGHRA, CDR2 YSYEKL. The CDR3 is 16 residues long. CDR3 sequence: CASSQGGGTLSYEQYF. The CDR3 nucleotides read TGCGCCAGCAGCCAAGGTGGGGGGACACTTTCCTACGAGCAGTACTTC.